The entry below describes one T cell receptor beta chain. Its antigen is as yet unknown. The CDR3 is made up of 11 amino acids. Trimming left V 8 bases short and J 4 bases short, with 8 bases between. Germline-derived CDR1 and CDR2 are MNHEY and SMNVEV (reference sequence). Per the original methods: Rarely, patient CD8+ clones larger than 1% corresponded to published virus-specific TCRB sequences. The assay was immunoSEQ multiplex PCR, and TCRdb's table has in-frame clones only and misses some. V, J and clone size are those of that table, while D and trimming were read from the DNA. The sample records about 4,200 clones, over 60% being singletons. The record originates from a study of somatic mutations in cytotoxic T cells in rheumatoid arthritis. Study summary: Flow sorting at nearly 100% purity was applied to some V beta antibody-stained T-cell populations, which included V beta1+ cells sequenced for TCRB. The study's findings and limits: The slight TRBV07 underrepresentation in rheumatoid arthritis patients received no adjustment for multiple comparisons.

The investigators isolated CD4+ and CD8+ cells by positive magnetic bead selection and checked their purity by flow cytometry. Specimen: CD8+ T cells sorted from blood. J is TRBJ1-1 and V is TRBV27; D is undetermined. This receptor was identified in an adult with rheumatoid arthritis. The CDR3 nucleotides read TGTGCCAGCGGGGAGGGCACTGAAGCTTTCTTT. Translation gives CASGEGTEAFF.